A single sample gave rise to the 25 T cell receptor beta chains below, sequenced in a study of identical twins. TCRdb reanalysed the 5' RACE reads using MiXCR and keeps one entry per CDR3 protein. This table holds hundreds of thousands of distinct CDR3 sequences, 21% found once. The same sample was also used in a study of T cells expressing NK-cell markers.

The sequenced sample consisted of PBMCs. The receptors come from a woman younger than 30 in good health.

This sequence joins TRBV6-6 and TRBJ2-7; 7 positions agree with TRBD1. The length of the CDR3 is 13 residues. V shed 6 bases, J shed 5 bases, and the junction held 7 bases outside the gene matches. Germline V gene data show CDR1 as MNHNY and CDR2 as SVGAGI (reference sequence). The CDR3 DNA reads TGTGCCAGCAGCTGGGGACAGTTGGACGAGCAGTACTTC. Its protein is CASSWGQLDEQYF.

This clonotype was observed at least ten times. The genes are TRBV20-1 and TRBJ1-2, with TRBD1 matching over 11 bases. The V gene end was trimmed by 0 bases and the J gene end by 7 bases; junction bases not matched to a gene: 7. In germline, CDR1 is DFQATT, CDR2 SNEGSKA (reference sequence). The CDR3 sequence is 15 residues long. The CDR3 loop reads CSARDLGQGAPGYTF. Here the CDR3 DNA reads TGCAGTGCTAGAGATCTCGGACAGGGGGCTCCTGGCTACACCTTC.

This clonotype occurred many times. The rearrangement links TRBV4-3 to TRBJ2-1; D gene uncertain. Trimming shortened V by 6 bases and J by 7 bases, and 13 bases separated the two germline ends. CDR3 length: 13 residues. Per the germline V gene, CDR1 is LGHNA and CDR2 is YSLEER. CDR3 sequence reads: CASSRWDRNEQFF. The CDR3 nucleotides read TGCGCCAGCAGTCGGTGGGATCGGAATGAGCAGTTCTTC.

The chain joins TRBV7-2 to TRBJ2-7, with 7 nucleotides matching TRBD2. Germline V gene sequence: CDR1 SGHTA, CDR2 FQGNSA. The length of the CDR3 is 14 residues. Losses at the gene ends were 2 bases for V and 2 bases for J; bases not matched to a gene: 3. Here the CDR3 reads CASSLTTSAYEQYF. In nucleotides, the CDR3 is TGTGCCAGCAGCTTAACAACTAGCGCCTACGAGCAGTACTTC.

The V call is TRBV12-3 or TRBV12-4, the J call TRBJ1-1; 7 positions agree with TRBD1. The ends lost 8 bases at V and 4 bases at J; junction bases unmatched: 13. This CDR3 comprises 15 residues. CDR3 DNA: TGTGCCAGCGGTAGAACAGGGGTTTGGGGCACTGAAGCTTTCTTT. Protein: CASGRTGVWGTEAFF.

This rearrangement joins TRBV9 to TRBJ2-5; D ambiguous. The CDR3 spans 14 residues. Looked up from germline, CDR1 is SGDLS and CDR2 is YYNGEE. Trimming pared 3 bases from V and 2 bases from J, leaving 11 bases between. CDR3 loop: CASSADPVQETQYF. The CDR3 nucleotides read TGTGCCAGCAGCGCCGACCCTGTACAAGAGACCCAGTACTTC.

The chain couples TRBV7-6 to TRBJ2-1; D possibly uses TRBD1 or TRBD2 (6 bases each). This CDR3 contains 16 residues. Germline CDR1 SGHVS, CDR2 FNYEAQ. V was cut by 4 bases and J by 0 bases, with 13 bases left in between. In DNA form, the CDR3 reads TGTGCCAGCAGCTATGGGGGGCCCCGCTCCTACAATGAGCAGTTCTTC. As protein: CASSYGGPRSYNEQFF. The full variable domain, in which reference TRBV7-6 and TRBJ2-1 provide the parts outside the CDR3, is GAGVSQSPRYKVTKRGQDVALRCDPISGHVSLYWYRQALGQGPEFLTYFNYEAQQDKSGLPNDRFSAERPEGSISTLTIQRTEQRDSAMYRCASSYGGPRSYNEQFFGPGTRLTVL.

V is TRBV20-1 and J is TRBJ2-7; unclear D gene. CDR1 and CDR2 from the germline V gene are DFQATT and SNEGSKA (reference sequence). This CDR3 has 12 residues. Trimming left V 1 base short and J 3 bases short, with 7 bases between. The CDR3 spells CSARGGRYEQYF. CDR3 sequence (DNA): TGCAGTGCTAGAGGCGGTCGCTACGAGCAGTACTTC.

J is TRBJ2-1 and V is TRBV29-1; D gene uncertain. The CDR3 extends over 16 amino acids. Trimming took off 1 base at V and 1 base at J, with 14 bases between the two ends. CDR1 and CDR2 (germline): SQVTM, ANQGSEA. In DNA, the CDR3 is TGCAGCGTTGAAGGCACTTTGACTCAGTCCTACAATGAGCAGTTCTTC. Amino acid sequence: CSVEGTLTQSYNEQFF.

The V gene is TRBV20-1, the J gene TRBJ2-4; the D gene is possibly TRBD1 (6 bases). The ends were cut back, 6 bases at V and 6 bases at J, with 15 bases in the middle. Per the germline V gene, CDR1 is DFQATT and CDR2 is SNEGSKA (reference sequence). CDR3 length: 13 residues. The CDR3 reads CSAIPGDGNIQYF. The CDR3 DNA sequence: TGCAGTGCCATCCCAGGGGATGGAAACATTCAGTACTTC.

A few counts support this clonotype. The chain recombines TRBV6-4 with TRBJ2-4, with unresolved D. V lost 0 bases to trimming and J lost 6 bases, with 3 bases between them. Germline CDR1 reads MRHNA; CDR2 reads SNTAGT. The CDR3 extends over 12 amino acids. The CDR3 sequence is CASSDSRNIQYF. The CDR3 bases are TGTGCCAGCAGTGACTCACGAAACATTCAGTACTTC.

The chain is built from TRBV29-1 and TRBJ2-1; 9 bases align to TRBD2. Germline assignment: CDR1 SQVTM and CDR2 ANQGSEA. J lost 4 bases, V lost 4 bases, and 8 bases had no gene match. This CDR3 comprises 15 residues. CDR3 nucleotide sequence: TGCAGCGTTGTGGGGTCTAGCGGGGCTTACAATGAGCAGTTCTTC. Translation gives CSVVGSSGAYNEQFF.

This clonotype was seen a handful of times. This sequence joins TRBV20-1 and TRBJ2-5; D unclear. Germline V gene sequence: CDR1 DFQATT, CDR2 SNEGSKA (reference sequence). CDR3 length: 11 residues. Trimming shortened V by 0 bases and J by 7 bases, and 6 bases separated the two germline ends. CDR3 region: CSARDPGTQYF. The CDR3 DNA follows: TGCAGTGCTAGAGACCCAGGGACCCAGTACTTC.

This clonotype has only a few counts. The chain joins TRBV29-1 to TRBJ2-5; TRBD1 matches 8 bases. Germline V CDR1 and CDR2: SQVTM, ANQGSEA. V lost 0 bases to trimming and J lost 5 bases; unmatched junction nucleotides: 5. The CDR3 runs to 14 residues. The CDR3 here is CSVEDQGAGETQYF. The DNA of the CDR3 is TGCAGCGTTGAAGATCAGGGGGCGGGGGAGACCCAGTACTTC.

Ten or more counts support this clonotype. The V call is TRBV11-1, the J call TRBJ2-3; D is unclear. V was trimmed by 1 base and J by 3 bases, leaving 20 bases between them. The CDR3 length is 18 residues. In germline, CDR1 is SGHAT, CDR2 FQDESV (reference sequence). CDR3 in DNA: TGTGCCAGCAGCTTAGTGTTTGCAGCAAACTTAAAGACAGATACGCAGTATTTT. This gives the protein CASSLVFAANLKTDTQYF.

The CDR3 reads CASSLGLPEAFF. The DNA for the CDR3 is TGTGCCAGCAGTTTAGGTCTCCCTGAAGCTTTCTTT. V gene TRBV12-3 or TRBV12-4 combines with J gene TRBJ1-1; D is undetermined. Trimming pared 1 base from V and 6 bases from J, leaving 6 bases between. This CDR3 region has 12 residues.

This clonotype came up a few times. This chain connects TRBV30 to TRBJ1-1, with D perhaps TRBD1 (6 bases). Germline CDR1 GTSNPN, CDR2 SVGIG (reference sequence). The length of the CDR3 is 13 residues. Trimming took 5 bases from V and 7 from J, leaving 17 bases between them. CDR3 residues: CAWSFIGGGEAFF. The CDR3 bases are TGTGCCTGGTCCTTCATCGGGGGCGGTGAAGCTTTCTTT.

This clonotype was seen more than once but under ten times. This chain links TRBV24-1 with TRBJ1-2; D gene ambiguous. The CDR3 totals 16 residues. The V end lost 0 bases, the J end lost 3 bases, and 13 bases lay between the germline ends. CDR1 and CDR2 from the germline V gene are KGHDR and SFDVKD. CDR3 DNA: TGTGCCACCAGTGATTTGAAGGGAGGCGAGGACTATGGCTACACCTTC. Translation: CATSDLKGGEDYGYTF.

The rearrangement joins TRBV7-6 to TRBJ2-2; TRBD2 agrees at 7 bases. V was clipped by 5 bases and J by 1 base; unmatched bases: 7. Germline V CDR1 and CDR2: SGHVS, FNYEAQ. CDR3 length: 16 residues. CDR3: CASSRNIAGNTGELFF. In nucleotides, the CDR3 is TGTGCCAGCAGCCGTAACATAGCGGGGAACACCGGGGAGCTGTTTTTT.

This clonotype was counted between two and nine times. The chain uses TRBV10-3 and TRBJ1-2; TRBD1 matches 8 bases. Germline V lookup: CDR1 ENHRY, CDR2 SYGVKD. The CDR3 runs to 14 residues. Losses at the gene ends were 2 bases for V and 2 bases for J; bases not matched to a gene: 1. In DNA, the CDR3 is TGTGCCATCAGTGAGGACAGGGGCAACTATGGCTACACCTTC. Its translation: CAISEDRGNYGYTF.

At least ten counts were recorded for this clonotype. V is TRBV5-1 and J is TRBJ2-1; maybe TRBD1 (6 bases). Looked up from germline, CDR1 is SGHRS and CDR2 is YFSETQ. V lost 3 bases, J lost 2 bases, and 15 bases lay in between. This CDR3 has 16 amino acids. The CDR3 region is CASSWGHNKAYNEQFF. CDR3 nucleotide sequence: TGCGCCAGCAGCTGGGGACACAACAAGGCCTACAATGAGCAGTTCTTC.

The V call is TRBV5-5, the J call TRBJ2-3; D tentatively reads TRBD1 or TRBD2 (6 bases each). The CDR3 covers 17 residues. Trimming cost V 1 base and J 2 bases, with 17 bases left between them. Germline V CDR1 and CDR2: SGHKS, YYEKEE (reference sequence). The CDR3 DNA follows: TGTGCCAGCAGCTTGTGGACGGGGGCACCGCACACAGATACGCAGTATTTT. Translated, it gives CASSLWTGAPHTDTQYF. Together with reference TRBV5-5 and TRBJ2-3, the CDR3 gives the full variable domain: DAGVTQSPTHLIKTRGQQVTLRCSPISGHKSVSWYQQVLGQGPQFIFQYYEKEERGRGNFPDRFSARQFPNYSSELNVNALLLGDSALYLCASSLWTGAPHTDTQYFGPGTRLTVL.

For this clonotype: The junction departs from the called germline gene at one end, perhaps through a read error. The V and J genes are TRBV5-1 and TRBJ1-2; the D gene is possibly TRBD1 (6 bases). This CDR3 contains 14 residues. Germline-derived CDR1 and CDR2 are SGHRS and YFSETQ. The CDR3 loop is CASSLSSGEEGFTF. In DNA, the CDR3 is TGCGCCAGCAGCTTGTCGTCAGGGGAAGAGGGCTTCACCTTC.

This clonotype was observed a few times. The V gene is TRBV20-1, the J gene TRBJ2-5, with D unclear. Germline-derived CDR1 and CDR2 are DFQATT and SNEGSKA (reference sequence). The CDR3 loop spans 13 amino acids. V lost 6 bases and J 3 bases, leaving 14 bases between the germline ends. CDR3 bases: TGCAGTGCGTCGCAGCCCCCCGAAGAGACCCAGTACTTC. As protein: CSASQPPEETQYF.

This clonotype was seen at least ten times. The chain couples TRBV3-1 to TRBJ2-7, with unresolved D. The CDR3 runs 16 residues. Trimming shortened V by 1 base and J by 5 bases, and 18 bases separated the two germline ends. Germline V gene sequence: CDR1 LGHDT, CDR2 YNNKEL (reference sequence). CDR3 DNA: TGTGCCAGCAGCCAAGCACCGTGGCATGGGTTCGACGAGCAGTACTTC. Translating gives CASSQAPWHGFDEQYF.